The T cell receptor beta chain under discussion was sequenced for a study of blood T cell repertoires in COVID-19. For the study at large: The United States, Italy and Spain supplied acute and convalescent COVID-19 samples. PBMCs, B-cell-depleted T cells, or T cells were the source of the cDNA or gDNA that made up the material.

The CDR3 length is 12 residues. Trimming pared 4 bases from V and 6 bases from J, leaving 9 bases between. Per the germline V gene, CDR1 is SEHNR and CDR2 is FQNEAQ (reference sequence). In the original processing: Reference gene primer amplification in the assay estimated nucleated cell counts. Profiling relied on immunoSEQ multiplex PCR, and the TCRdb table lists in-frame clones only, not all of them. Clone size and V and J calls were adopted from that table, with D and trimming inferred from the DNA. The top ten hold 4% of the sample, which has roughly 310,000 clones, roughly 90% seen once. J is TRBJ1-2 and V is TRBV7-9; no reliable D call. The clonotype was recovered from a woman in her fifties or sixties with active or convalescent COVID-19. Sequencing input: peripheral blood. The CDR3 protein is CASSSGLNGYTF. The CDR3 DNA reads as TGTGCCAGCAGCTCCGGACTAAATGGCTACACCTTC.